This TCR beta chain was identified during a study of shared clonotypes between healthy human individuals. About the study: CD4 naive and memory got three plates each, CD8 naive two, CD8 memory one. Overall study results and limits: The generation probabilities recorded for non-shared clonotypes fell below those of clonotypes shared by all four donors.

V was shortened by 1 base and J by 0 bases, with 12 bases between the two germline ends. This CDR3 region has 16 residues. CDR1 is MNHEY and CDR2 is SMNVEV in the germline V gene (reference sequence). Genomic DNA of every subset was divided equally among multiple immunoSEQ plates. Sequenced by immunoSEQ multiplex PCR; TCRdb stores in-frame clones only, minus some. The sample includes millions of clones, around nine tenths seen only once; the top ten take about 0.13%. Regarding this clone: The target antigen is unknown.

The chain uses TRBV27 and TRBJ2-5; TRBD2 is a possible D gene (6 bases). Sequenced material: naive CD4+ T cells sorted from blood. Subset here: CD45RA+ positively selected. The receptor was isolated from a man between 18 and 35 years old in good health. The CDR3 nucleotides read TGTGCCAGCAGTTTATTCGGGGGAGGAAACCAAGAGACCCAGTACTTC. Translated, it gives CASSLFGGGNQETQYF.